This paragraph reports one T cell receptor beta chain. This entry belongs to a study of blood T cell repertoires in COVID-19. Study background: From T cells, B-cell-depleted T cells, or PBMCs came the material, which was cDNA or gDNA.

Per the original data handling: Amplifying reference gene primers gave estimates of nucleated cell counts. Produced via immunoSEQ multiplex PCR; TCRdb's table is partial and in-frame only. The D gene and trimming were derived from the DNA, and the V and J assignments and clone size from that table. The profile shows nearly 250,000 clones, 86% of them singletons. Trimming shortened V by 3 bases and J by 0 bases, and 5 bases separated the two germline ends. Per the germline V gene, CDR1 is MNHEY and CDR2 is SMNVEV (reference sequence). CDR3 size: 14 residues. Sequencing used PBMCs or T cells enriched from blood (not recorded which). This clonotype was obtained from a woman in her fifties or sixties who had recovered from COVID-19. The rearrangement joins TRBV27 to TRBJ1-4; D ambiguous. CDR3 DNA sequence: TGTGCCAGCAGTTTTAGCGCAACTAATGAAAAACTGTTTTTT. Translation gives CASSFSATNEKLFF.